This is a list of T cell receptor beta chains from one sample in a study of shared clonotypes between healthy human individuals. TCRdb's copy holds only in-frame clones and misses some; the assay was immunoSEQ multiplex PCR. The repertoire holds about 2,500,000 clones, around 90% seen once, with roughly 0.14% in the top ten. The specimen sequenced was naive CD4+ T cells sorted from blood. The source is a young man in good health. Both conserved end residues are part of each CDR3. The D gene is left open where the match is weak. The size field is filled for only some rows; it gives once, few, many or a size class.

size: NA; D: TRBD1; J: TRBJ1-2; V: TRBV5-1; CDR3: CASSWTGGEGGYTF; DNA: TGCGCCAGCAGCTGGACAGGGGGCGAAGGAGGCTACACCTTC
size: NA; D: TRBD1; J: TRBJ2-7; V: TRBV27; CDR3: CASSLLTGSSYEQYF; DNA: TGTGCCAGCAGTTTACTGACAGGGAGCTCCTACGAGCAGTACTTC
size: once; D: TRBD2; J: TRBJ2-5; V: TRBV5-1; CDR3: CASATSGGNQETQYF; DNA: TGCGCCAGTGCGACTAGCGGGGGGAACCAAGAGACCCAGTACTTC
size: NA; D: TRBD1; J: TRBJ1-6; V: TRBV27; CDR3: CASSFSTGGAFNSPLHF; DNA: TGTGCCAGCAGTTTTTCCACAGGGGGCGCATTTAATTCACCCCTCCACTTT
size: NA; D: TRBD1; J: TRBJ1-4; V: TRBV30; CDR3: CAWSRTGAKEKLFF; DNA: TGTGCCTGGAGCCGGACAGGGGCGAAGGAAAAACTGTTTTTT
size: NA; D: NA; J: TRBJ1-1; V: TRBV5-1; CDR3: CASSSTSQGDTEAFF; DNA: TGCGCCAGCAGCTCAACCTCACAGGGAGACACTGAAGCTTTCTTT
size: NA; D: NA; J: TRBJ2-3; V: TRBV6-5; CDR3: CASSPLGRTDTQYF; DNA: TGTGCCAGCAGTCCCCTGGGGCGGACAGATACGCAGTATTTT
size: NA; D: TRBD1; J: TRBJ2-7; V: TRBV11-2; CDR3: CASSLLGQGDYEQYF; DNA: TGTGCCAGCAGCTTATTGGGACAGGGGGACTACGAGCAGTACTTC
size: once; D: TRBD1; J: TRBJ1-2; V: TRBV5-1; CDR3: CASSYTGQGLTTPRERGAGYTF; DNA: TGCGCCAGCAGCTATACGGGACAGGGGCTTACTACTCCTCGTGAGCGTGGCGCTGGCTACACCTTC
size: once; D: TRBD1; J: TRBJ2-3; V: TRBV19; CDR3: CASRDRGSTDTQYF; DNA: TGTGCCAGTAGGGACAGGGGAAGCACAGATACGCAGTATTTT
size: once; D: TRBD2; J: TRBJ2-3; V: TRBV5-1; CDR3: CASSLPPLAGEADTQYF; DNA: TGCGCCAGCAGCTTGCCCCCCCTAGCGGGAGAAGCAGATACGCAGTATTTT
size: NA; D: TRBD1; J: TRBJ2-7; V: TRBV30; CDR3: CAWSPHYLRDSTYEQYF; DNA: TGTGCCTGGAGTCCACATTACCTCAGGGACAGCACCTACGAGCAGTACTTC
size: once; D: NA; J: TRBJ1-6; V: TRBV18; CDR3: CASSPEAVSLNSPLHF; DNA: TGTGCCAGCTCACCAGAAGCGGTTAGCCTTAATTCACCCCTCCACTTT
size: NA; D: TRBD1; J: TRBJ2-5; V: TRBV6-5; CDR3: CASSFTGGGETQYF; DNA: TGTGCCAGCAGTTTTACAGGGGGCGGGGAGACCCAGTACTTC
size: NA; D: NA; J: TRBJ2-5; V: TRBV5-1; CDR3: CASSSGQDPETQYF; DNA: TGCGCCAGCAGCTCCGGACAAGACCCCGAGACCCAGTACTTC
size: NA; D: NA; J: TRBJ1-1; V: TRBV5-1; CDR3: CASSPTGDTEAFF; DNA: TGCGCCAGCAGCCCAACCGGGGACACTGAAGCTTTCTTT
size: NA; D: TRBD2; J: TRBJ2-3; V: TRBV9; CDR3: CASSVGQPRGTSGRTDTQYF; DNA: TGTGCCAGCAGCGTAGGTCAACCCCGGGGGACTAGCGGCCGCACAGATACGCAGTATTTT
size: NA; D: TRBD2; J: TRBJ2-1; V: TRBV7-3; CDR3: CASSLNSGGAGEQFF; DNA: TGTGCCAGCAGCTTAAATAGCGGGGGGGCCGGTGAGCAGTTCTTC
size: NA; D: NA; J: TRBJ2-3; V: TRBV7-2; CDR3: CASSHASAGPTDTQYF; DNA: TGTGCCAGCAGCCACGCATCGGCGGGGCCCACAGATACGCAGTATTTT
size: NA; D: NA; J: TRBJ2-7; V: TRBV7-2; CDR3: CAGGSTPYEQYF; DNA: TGTGCCGGGGGATCCACACCATACGAGCAGTACTTC
size: NA; D: NA; J: TRBJ2-4; V: TRBV6-1; CDR3: CASSEMPSGQGGYIQYF; DNA: TGTGCCAGCAGTGAGATGCCTTCTGGTCAGGGTGGGTACATTCAGTACTTC
size: NA; D: TRBD1; J: TRBJ1-2; V: TRBV7-2; CDR3: CASTHGTGLYGYTF; DNA: TGTGCCAGCACCCACGGGACAGGGTTATATGGCTACACCTTC
size: NA; D: TRBD1; J: TRBJ1-2; V: TRBV19; CDR3: CASSRTGGENYGYTF; DNA: TGTGCCAGTAGCCGGACAGGGGGCGAAAACTATGGCTACACCTTC
size: NA; D: NA; J: TRBJ1-6; V: TRBV7-2; CDR3: CASSQGPNSPLHF; DNA: TGTGCCAGCAGCCAAGGGCCCAATTCACCCCTCCACTTT
size: NA; D: NA; J: TRBJ2-5; V: TRBV25-1; CDR3: CASSLGATQYF; DNA: TGTGCCAGCAGTCTGGGGGCGACCCAGTACTTC